Below, one T cell receptor beta chain is given with its context. As yet, its antigen is unknown. This specimen belongs to a study of cytomegalovirus exposure and HLA in healthy donors. Both 60 Vbeta primers and 13 Jbeta primers went into the PCR. TCRdb's copy holds only in-frame clones and misses some; the assay was immunoSEQ multiplex PCR. Of more than 150,000 clones listed, roughly 87% were seen once; the top ten hold around 0.21%. Whole-study findings and limits: In a later analysis, DRB1 alleles had the most associated TCRs; HLA-C alleles the fewest.

This CDR3 has 15 amino acids. Germline V lookup: CDR1 MNHEY, CDR2 SVGAGI. Trimming stripped 6 bases from V and 0 bases from J, with 14 bases between. Sequenced input: PBMCs. The clonotype comes from a girl under three years old in good health and CMV-seronegative. The chain employs TRBV6-5 and TRBJ1-1; tentatively, D is TRBD1 (6 bases). This CDR3 is CASRDVGGLNTEAFF. The CDR3, as DNA: TGTGCCAGCAGAGACGTCGGGGGGCTGAACACTGAAGCTTTCTTT.